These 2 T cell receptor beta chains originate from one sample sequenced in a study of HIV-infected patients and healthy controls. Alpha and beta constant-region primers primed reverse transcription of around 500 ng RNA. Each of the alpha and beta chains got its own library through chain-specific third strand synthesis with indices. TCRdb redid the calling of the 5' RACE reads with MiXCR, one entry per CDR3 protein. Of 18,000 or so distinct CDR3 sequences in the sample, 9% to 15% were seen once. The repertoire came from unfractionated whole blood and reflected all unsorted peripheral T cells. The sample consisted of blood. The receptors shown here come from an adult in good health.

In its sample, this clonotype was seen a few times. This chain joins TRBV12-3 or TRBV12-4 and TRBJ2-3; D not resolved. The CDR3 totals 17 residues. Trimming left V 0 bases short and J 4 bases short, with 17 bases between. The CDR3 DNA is TGTGCCAGCAGTTTAGCGCGAAGTGCCCAACGGGCAGATACGCAGTATTTT. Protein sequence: CASSLARSAQRADTQYF.

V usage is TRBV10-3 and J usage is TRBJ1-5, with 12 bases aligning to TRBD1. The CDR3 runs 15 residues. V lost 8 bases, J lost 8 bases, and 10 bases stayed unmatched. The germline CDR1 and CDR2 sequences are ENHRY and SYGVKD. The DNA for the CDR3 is TGTGCCATCTGGGGGGGGACAGGGGGCATGGAGCCCCAGCATTTT. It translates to CAIWGGTGGMEPQHF.